This is a list of T cell receptor beta chains from one sample in a study of low-dose radiotherapy and immunotherapy resistance in tumors. TCRdb reanalysed the reads using MiXCR and keeps one entry per CDR3 protein. The repertoire holds tens of thousands of distinct CDR3 sequences, with about 26% as singletons. The source material was PBMCs, sampled before treatment. The origin of the receptors is a male donor with rectosigmoid adenocarcinoma. CDR3s include the opening cysteine and the closing phenylalanine or tryptophan. D genes are given only for firm matches. Clone size, where shown, is once, few, many, or a class for clones that have expanded.

>TRBD1|TRBV27|many|TRBJ1-2
CASSTGQGKYGYTF
TGTGCCAGCAGTACCGGACAGGGGAAGTATGGCTACACCTTC
>NA|TRBV5-3|many|TRBJ2-1
CASSFWGRESSYNEQFF
TGTGCCAGCAGCTTCTGGGGGCGGGAGAGCTCCTACAATGAGCAGTTCTTC
>TRBD2|TRBV2|NA|TRBJ2-7
CASSTLAGSISEQYF
TGTGCCAGCAGTACCTTAGCGGGGTCGATATCGGAGCAGTACTTC
>NA|TRBV28|NA|TRBJ2-3
CASSPTPGYTDTQYF
TGTGCCAGCAGTCCAACCCCAGGCTACACAGATACGCAGTATTTT
>NA|TRBV28|NA|TRBJ2-7
CASIGIGRDTTYEQYF
TGTGCCAGCATTGGGATTGGTCGGGACACTACCTACGAGCAGTACTTC
>TRBD1|TRBV6-2/TRBV6-3|many|TRBJ2-1
CASRHLGGSSYNEQFF
TGTGCCAGCAGACACCTAGGGGGCTCTTCCTACAATGAGCAGTTCTTC
>NA|TRBV29-1|NA|TRBJ1-3
CSVGGSGNTIYF
TGCAGCGTTGGGGGCTCTGGAAACACCATATATTTT
>NA|TRBV14|many|TRBJ2-5
CASSQWVGSETQYF
TGTGCCAGCAGCCAATGGGTAGGCTCCGAGACCCAGTACTTC
>TRBD2|TRBV24-1|many|TRBJ2-2
CATRPTSGKNTGELFF
TGTGCCACCAGGCCGACTAGCGGAAAGAACACCGGGGAGCTGTTTTTT
>NA|TRBV5-1|many|TRBJ1-1
CASSLGLDSGTEAFF
TGCGCCAGCAGCTTGGGTCTGGACTCGGGCACTGAAGCTTTCTTT
>TRBD1|TRBV6-2/TRBV6-3|many|TRBJ1-2
CASRTGTERGYTF
TGTGCCAGCAGAACCGGGACAGAGAGAGGCTACACCTTC
>NA|TRBV28|NA|TRBJ2-2
CASSRLDSDTGELFF
TGTGCCAGCAGTCGACTGGACAGCGACACCGGGGAGCTGTTTTTT
>NA|TRBV29-1|many|TRBJ2-2
CSAWENTGELFF
TGCAGCGCGTGGGAGAACACCGGGGAGCTGTTTTTT
>NA|TRBV28|many|TRBJ2-1
CASSLIPNYNEQFF
TGTGCCAGCAGTTTAATTCCCAACTACAATGAGCAGTTCTTC
>TRBD1|TRBV28|many|TRBJ2-1
CASSFRDRGPNEQFF
TGTGCCAGCAGTTTTAGGGACAGGGGGCCCAATGAGCAGTTCTTC
>TRBD2|TRBV6-5|many|TRBJ2-4
CASSSGTSGIFQYF
TGTGCCAGCAGCTCCGGGACTAGCGGGATCTTTCAGTACTTC
>NA|TRBV6-2/TRBV6-3|few|TRBJ2-2
CASMGGLGELFFF
NA
>TRBD2|TRBV4-3|many|TRBJ2-3
CASSHGTSGDLSTDTQYF
TGCGCCAGCAGCCACGGGACTAGCGGGGACCTTAGCACAGATACGCAGTATTTT
>NA|TRBV19|many|TRBJ2-1
CASSIEATPYNEQFF
TGTGCCAGTAGTATAGAGGCTACTCCCTACAATGAGCAGTTCTTC
>NA|TRBV20-1|many|TRBJ2-7
CSANPGSYEQYF
TGCAGTGCTAACCCTGGTTCCTACGAGCAGTACTTC
>NA|TRBV4-3|many|TRBJ1-1
CASSSQENTEAFF
TGCGCCAGCAGCTCTCAGGAGAACACTGAAGCTTTCTTT
>TRBD1|TRBV28|NA|TRBJ2-7
CASSYRQGLYEQYF
TGTGCCAGCAGCTATAGACAGGGCCTCTACGAGCAGTACTTC
>NA|TRBV12-3/TRBV12-4|NA|TRBJ2-7
CASSTDALGEQYF
TGTGCCAGCAGCACAGACGCCCTCGGCGAGCAGTACTTC
>NA|TRBV5-1|once|TRBJ2-3
CASSARGAADTRYF
TGCGCCAGCAGCGCTAGAGGGGCGGCAGATACGCGGTATTTT
>TRBD2|TRBV20-1|many|TRBJ2-2
CSAGISGSRAGELFF
TGCAGTGCTGGGATTAGCGGGAGTAGGGCCGGGGAGCTGTTTTTT
>NA|TRBV5-1|many|TRBJ1-1
CASSERTDGGEAFF
TGCGCCAGCAGCGAACGGACGGACGGAGGGGAAGCTTTCTTT
>NA|TRBV12-3/TRBV12-4|many|TRBJ1-2
CASSPSQGRYTF
TGTGCCAGCAGCCCTTCCCAGGGTAGATACACCTTC
>NA|TRBV29-1|many|TRBJ2-5
CSVESPSTGIGAETQYF
TGCAGCGTTGAGAGCCCCTCGACAGGCATAGGGGCGGAGACCCAGTACTTC
>NA|TRBV2|NA|TRBJ2-1
CASSADFDEQFF
TGTGCCAGCAGCGCCGACTTCGATGAGCAGTTCTTC
>TRBD1|TRBV6-2/TRBV6-3|many|TRBJ2-1
CASSSDRDRFYNEQFF
TGTGCCAGCAGCTCCGACCGGGACAGGTTCTACAATGAGCAGTTCTTC
>NA|TRBV11-2|NA|TRBJ2-2
CATKRGNRDTGELFF
TGTGCCACCAAGAGGGGCAACAGGGACACCGGGGAGCTGTTTTTT
>TRBD2|TRBV12-3/TRBV12-4|many|TRBJ2-1
CASSLEPGVAGGNEQFF
TGTGCCAGCAGTTTAGAGCCGGGGGTAGCGGGCGGCAATGAGCAGTTCTTC
>NA|TRBV7-9|many|TRBJ1-1
CASSLGNKAFF
TGTGCCAGCAGCTTAGGCAACAAAGCTTTCTTT
>TRBD1|TRBV5-4|many|TRBJ1-3
CASSLGVVRGRGGNTIYF
TGTGCCAGCAGCTTGGGAGTGGTTAGGGGGCGCGGAGGAAACACCATATATTTT
>TRBD1|TRBV28|many|TRBJ2-5
CASSDLRDRLQETQYF
TGTGCCAGCAGTGACCTCCGGGACAGGCTTCAAGAGACCCAGTACTTC
>NA|TRBV20-1|many|TRBJ2-3
CSARVRSGSTDTQYF
TGCAGTGCTAGGGTTCGCAGCGGGAGCACAGATACGCAGTATTTT
>NA|TRBV20-1|many|TRBJ2-3
CSASPADTQYF
TGCAGTGCTAGTCCGGCAGATACGCAGTATTTT
>TRBD2|TRBV2|many|TRBJ2-3
CASKRQMRGGLPDTQYF
TGTGCCAGCAAACGTCAGATGCGGGGGGGGCTCCCAGATACGCAGTATTTT
>NA|TRBV12-3/TRBV12-4|many|TRBJ2-2
CASRRGAGELFF
TGTGCCAGCAGACGGGGTGCCGGGGAGCTGTTTTTT
>NA|TRBV20-1|many|TRBJ2-7
CSGGGRGTYEQYF
TGCAGTGGTGGAGGACGGGGAACCTACGAGCAGTACTTC
>TRBD2|TRBV12-3/TRBV12-4|NA|TRBJ2-5
CASSLREPWETQYF
TGTGCCAGCAGTTTGCGGGAGCCTTGGGAGACCCAGTACTTC
>NA|TRBV29-1|many|TRBJ2-7
CSVEAGPPSYEQYF
TGCAGCGTGGAGGCGGGCCCTCCTTCCTACGAGCAGTACTTC
>NA|TRBV27|NA|TRBJ2-5
CASSRGGPPYQETQYF
TGTGCCAGCAGTCGGGGCGGACCCCCGTACCAAGAGACCCAGTACTTC
>NA|TRBV6-5|many|TRBJ2-1
CASSYTYHNEQFF
TGTGCCAGCAGTTACACCTACCACAATGAGCAGTTCTTC
>TRBD2|TRBV7-6|many|TRBJ2-1
CASSTTERGANNEQFF
TGTGCCAGCAGCACAACTGAGCGGGGGGCTAACAATGAGCAGTTCTTC
>NA|TRBV28|many|TRBJ1-5
CASSLGGAFNQPQHF
TGTGCCAGCAGTTTAGGGGGGGCGTTCAATCAGCCCCAGCATTTT
>TRBD2|TRBV7-2|medium-sized|TRBJ2-7
CASSRTPPRGGRAYEQYF
TGTGCCAGCAGCAGGACCCCTCCCCGTGGGGGGAGGGCCTACGAGCAGTACTTC
>TRBD1|TRBV2|many|TRBJ2-7
CASMSDRGTYEQYF
TGTGCCAGCATGAGCGACAGGGGCACCTACGAGCAGTACTTC
>NA|TRBV28|once|TRBJ2-7
CASSPGPQISIYEQYF
TGTGCCAGCAGCCCAGGCCCCCAGATTTCAATATACGAGCAGTACTTC
>NA|TRBV13|many|TRBJ2-3
CASSPPLRDSTDTQYF
TGTGCCAGCAGCCCCCCCCTCCGGGACTCCACAGATACGCAGTATTTT
>NA|TRBV7-2|many|TRBJ2-2
CASSGSGVNTGELFF
TGTGCCAGCAGCGGTTCGGGGGTGAACACCGGGGAGCTGTTTTTT
>TRBD2|TRBV7-2|many|TRBJ2-3
CASGTSGSTDTQYF
TGTGCCAGTGGGACTAGCGGGAGTACAGATACGCAGTATTTT
>TRBD2|TRBV7-8|NA|TRBJ2-1
CASSLPRGSGSLHEQFF
TGTGCCAGCAGCTTACCGAGGGGTAGCGGGAGTTTGCATGAGCAGTTCTTC
>TRBD2|TRBV2|many|TRBJ2-3
CASSVAGDTDTQYF
TGTGCCAGCAGTGTGGCGGGAGACACAGATACGCAGTATTTT
>NA|TRBV14|many|TRBJ1-6
CASSPRALVSPLHF
TGTGCCAGCAGCCCCAGAGCCCTCGTTTCACCCCTCCACTTT